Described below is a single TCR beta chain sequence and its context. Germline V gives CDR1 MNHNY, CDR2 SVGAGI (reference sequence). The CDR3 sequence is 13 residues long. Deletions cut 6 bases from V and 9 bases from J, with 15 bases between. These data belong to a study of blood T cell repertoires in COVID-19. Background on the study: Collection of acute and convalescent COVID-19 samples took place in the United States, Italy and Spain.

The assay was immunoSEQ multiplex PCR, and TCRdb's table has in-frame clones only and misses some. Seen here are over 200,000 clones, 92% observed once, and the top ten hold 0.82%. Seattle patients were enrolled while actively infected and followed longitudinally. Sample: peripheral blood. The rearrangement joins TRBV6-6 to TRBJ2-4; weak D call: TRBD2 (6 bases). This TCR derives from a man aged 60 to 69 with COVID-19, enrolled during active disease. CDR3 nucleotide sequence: TGTGCCAGCAGCTTACGGGAGATAACCATTCAGTACTTC. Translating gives CASSLREITIQYF.